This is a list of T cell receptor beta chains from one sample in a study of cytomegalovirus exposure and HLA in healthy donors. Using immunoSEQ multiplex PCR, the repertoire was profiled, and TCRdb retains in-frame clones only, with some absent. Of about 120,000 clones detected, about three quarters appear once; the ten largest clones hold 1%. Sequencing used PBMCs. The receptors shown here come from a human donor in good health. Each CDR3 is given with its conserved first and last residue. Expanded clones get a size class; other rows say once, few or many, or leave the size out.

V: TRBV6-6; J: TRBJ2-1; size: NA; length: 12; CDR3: CASSLAGAHEFF
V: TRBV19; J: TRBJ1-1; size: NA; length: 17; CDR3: CASSILTGERRSPEAFF
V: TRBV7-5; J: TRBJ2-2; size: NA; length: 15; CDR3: CARSREPFGFGELFF
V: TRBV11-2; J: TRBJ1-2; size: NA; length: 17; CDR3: CASSLAPSHLQGDGYTF
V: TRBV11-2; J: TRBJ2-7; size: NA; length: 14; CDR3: CASSLAGERYEQYF
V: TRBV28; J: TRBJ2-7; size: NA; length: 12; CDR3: CASTGRRYEQYF
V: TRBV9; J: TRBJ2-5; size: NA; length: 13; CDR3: CASSDRGTGEQYF
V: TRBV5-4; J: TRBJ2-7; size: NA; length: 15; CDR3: CASSLGGTSSYEQYF
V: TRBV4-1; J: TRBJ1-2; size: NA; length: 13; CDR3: CASSQGQGYGYTF
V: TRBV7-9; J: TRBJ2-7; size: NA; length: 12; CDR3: CSSRRNVGEQYF
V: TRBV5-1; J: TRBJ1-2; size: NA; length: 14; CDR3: CASSFLDSPYGYTF
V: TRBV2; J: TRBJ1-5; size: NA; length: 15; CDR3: CASSEMHSGGQPQHF
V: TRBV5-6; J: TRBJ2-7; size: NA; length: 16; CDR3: CASSLGTGGSSYEQYF
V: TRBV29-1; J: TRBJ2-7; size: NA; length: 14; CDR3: CSVAGLAGSYEQYF
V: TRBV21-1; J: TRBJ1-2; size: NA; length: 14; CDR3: CASNESDSNYGYTF
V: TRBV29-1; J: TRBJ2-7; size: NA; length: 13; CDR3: CSATGGVSYEQYF
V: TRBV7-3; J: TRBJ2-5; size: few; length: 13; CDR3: CASSKGSQETQYF
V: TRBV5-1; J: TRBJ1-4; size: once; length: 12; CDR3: CASSQSPEKLFF
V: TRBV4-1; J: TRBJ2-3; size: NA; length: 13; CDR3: CASSQEWTGVEYF
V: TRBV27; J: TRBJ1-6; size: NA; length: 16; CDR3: CASSDGTVVYNSPLHF
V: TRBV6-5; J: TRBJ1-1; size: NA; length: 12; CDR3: CASSREGTEAFF